This entry describes one T cell receptor beta chain. The table came from immunoSEQ multiplex PCR; TCRdb's copy has only in-frame clones and leaves some out. This table has 45,000 to 55,000 clones, roughly 94% appearing once. These data come from a study of OX40 agonist ivuxolimab in advanced cancers. The overall study: At 0.01 to 10 mg/kg, ivuxolimab was administered intravenously to patients every 2 weeks.

V lost 3 bases and J 6 bases, leaving 15 bases between the germline ends. The CDR3 totals 14 residues. From germline, CDR1 is MNHEY and CDR2 SMNVEV (reference sequence). Source: CD4+ or CD8+ T cells sorted from blood, taken in a trial of the OX40 agonist ivuxolimab. The V gene is TRBV27, the J gene TRBJ2-7; D might be TRBD1 or TRBD2, each matching 5 bases. The sequence derives from an adult with an advanced solid tumor such as melanoma, head and neck, liver or kidney cancer. The CDR3 loop reads CASSFQRGVGEQYF. The DNA for the CDR3 is TGTGCCAGCAGTTTTCAGAGAGGGGTCGGCGAGCAGTACTTC.